The T cell receptor (beta chain) described here comes from a study of blood T cell repertoires in COVID-19. About the research overall: The study drew acute and convalescent COVID-19 samples from the United States, Italy and Spain.

From germline, CDR1 is SGHAT and CDR2 FQNNGV. V lost 5 bases, J lost 6 bases, and 8 bases stayed unmatched. The CDR3 sequence is 15 residues long. Under the authors' procedure: Nucleated cell counts were estimated from reference gene primer amplification. TCRdb keeps only in-frame clones here, not all; method: immunoSEQ multiplex PCR. V and J calls and clone size are given by that table; D and trimming were obtained from the DNA. The table shows 150,000 to 190,000 clones, with around 84% occurring only once. Input material: peripheral blood. The rearrangement links TRBV11-2 to TRBJ2-1, with 9 nucleotides matching TRBD1. The clonotype originates from a woman aged 50 to 60 with acute or convalescent COVID-19. Here the CDR3 reads CASSHRDRVINEQFF. The CDR3 nucleotides are TGTGCCAGCAGCCACCGGGACAGGGTAATCAATGAGCAGTTCTTC.